Below are 20 T cell receptor beta chains sequenced from a single sample in a study of OX40 agonist ivuxolimab in advanced cancers. Generated by immunoSEQ multiplex PCR, the TCRdb table keeps only in-frame clones and is missing some. The table lists tens of thousands of clones, 65% to 90% of them singletons. The sequencing here drew on CD4+ or CD8+ T cells sorted from blood, taken in a trial of the OX40 agonist ivuxolimab. These receptor sequences come from an adult with an advanced solid tumor such as melanoma, head and neck, liver or kidney cancer.

The chain uses TRBV5-1 and TRBJ1-2; 8 positions agree with TRBD1. This CDR3 spans 14 amino acids. In germline, CDR1 is SGHRS, CDR2 YFSETQ. J lost 4 bases, V lost 4 bases, and 6 bases had no gene match. CDR3 in amino acids: CASSLQGESYGYTF. Here the CDR3 DNA reads TGCGCCAGCAGCCTACAGGGGGAGAGCTATGGCTACACCTTC.

The rearrangement joins TRBV4-2 to TRBJ2-1; TRBD2 matches at 8 bases. V shed 1 base and J 9 bases; nucleotides not matched to a gene: 5. Germline V gene sequence: CDR1 LGHNA, CDR2 YNFKEQ. The CDR3 sequence is 14 residues long. CDR3 region: CASSQVSAGGEQFF. The CDR3 DNA reads TGTGCCAGCAGCCAAGTTTCCGCGGGGGGTGAGCAGTTCTTC.

The gene calls are TRBV27 and TRBJ1-1; D not resolved. The CDR3 is 14 residues long. V was shortened by 1 base and J by 3 bases, with 9 bases between the two germline ends. Germline V CDR1 and CDR2: MNHEY, SMNVEV (reference sequence). For the CDR3, the DNA is TGTGCCAGCAGTTTATTCCGGTCCGACACTGAAGCTTTCTTT. Translation: CASSLFRSDTEAFF.

The rearrangement links TRBV2 to TRBJ1-1; D is unclear. This CDR3 is 15 amino acids long. Germline CDR1 is SNHLY and CDR2 is FYNNEI. V lost 6 bases, J lost 2 bases, and 16 bases lay in between. The CDR3, as DNA: TGTGCCAGCAGGCCGAGACGGCAGTCAAACACTGAAGCTTTCTTT. This gives the protein CASRPRRQSNTEAFF.

The chain has TRBV14 and TRBJ2-7; weak D call: TRBD1 (6 bases). The CDR3 is made up of 16 amino acids. Germline assignment: CDR1 SGHDN and CDR2 FVKESK. Deletions cut 0 bases from V and 5 bases from J, with 17 bases between. The CDR3 spells CASSQEVTGPPHEQYF. The CDR3 bases are TGTGCCAGCAGCCAAGAAGTGACAGGTCCACCCCACGAGCAGTACTTC.

Only one count was recorded for this clone. This chain connects TRBV5-1 to TRBJ2-5; 14 bases are shared with TRBD2. Trimming at V came to 0 bases and at J to 6 bases, leaving 7 bases not matched to a gene. This CDR3 comprises 17 residues. CDR1 and CDR2 (germline): SGHRS, YFSETQ. CDR3 in amino acids: CASSLETSGGAGQTQYF. CDR3 in DNA: TGCGCCAGCAGCTTGGAGACTAGCGGGGGGGCAGGACAGACCCAGTACTTC.

The chain couples TRBV18 to TRBJ2-3, with D hard to call. The CDR3 totals 18 residues. CDR1 and CDR2 (germline): KGHSH, LQKENI. V was trimmed by 5 bases and J by 6 bases, leaving 27 bases between them. The CDR3 nucleotides are TGTGCCAGCTCATCCGCCGTGGTGCCTGGTCCTCTAGGTGATACGCAGTATTTT. Residues: CASSSAVVPGPLGDTQYF.

The rearrangement uses TRBV2 and TRBJ1-3; TRBD1 aligns across 8 bases. The trim removed 6 bases at V and 2 bases at J, leaving 6 bases unmatched. The length of the CDR3 is 15 residues. CDR1 and CDR2 (germline): SNHLY, FYNNEI. CDR3 bases: TGTGCCAGCAGGCTAGGACAGGGAACTGGAAACACCATATATTTT. The encoded protein is CASRLGQGTGNTIYF.

This clone was seen once. The chain combines TRBV7-6 with TRBJ2-2; D is undetermined. Germline V gene data show CDR1 as SGHVS and CDR2 as FNYEAQ. CDR3 length equals 16 residues. The germline V and J ends were trimmed by 7 bases and 1 base, with 16 bases remaining between them. CDR3 coding DNA: TGTGCCAGCACTGAATTGATGTATGGGAACACCGGGGAGCTGTTTTTT. It encodes CASTELMYGNTGELFF.

The rearrangement joins TRBV7-2 to TRBJ2-7, with 7 bases fitting TRBD1. The germline V gene has CDR1 SGHTA and CDR2 FQGNSA. The CDR3 spans 14 residues. V lost 5 bases to trimming and J lost 3 bases; unmatched junction nucleotides: 7. The CDR3 here is CASSQQGTDYEQYF. The CDR3, as DNA: TGTGCCAGCAGCCAACAGGGGACCGACTACGAGCAGTACTTC. Filled out from reference TRBV7-2 and TRBJ2-7, the complete variable domain reads GAGVSQSPSNKVTEKGKDVELRCDPISGHTALYWYRQSLGQGLEFLIYFQGNSAPDKSGLPSDRFSAERTGGSVSTLTIQRTQQEDSAVYLCASSQQGTDYEQYFGPGTRLTVT.

This clone was counted once. The V gene is TRBV6-5, the J gene TRBJ1-2; D call uncertain. The ends were cut back, 4 bases at V and 13 bases at J, with 16 bases in the middle. Germline V gives CDR1 MNHEY, CDR2 SVGAGI. CDR3 length equals 12 residues. The CDR3 sequence is CASSSPFSSSTF. DNA of the CDR3: TGTGCCAGCAGTTCCCCGTTTAGTTCAAGCACCTTC.

The rearrangement joins TRBV28 to TRBJ2-7; 8 bases agree with TRBD2. This CDR3 spans 15 amino acids. Germline CDR1 and CDR2: MDHEN and SYDVKM. The trim removed 7 bases at V and 0 bases at J, leaving 8 bases unmatched. CDR3 region: CASTPQRGNSYEQYF. The CDR3 coding sequence is TGTGCCAGCACCCCACAGCGGGGGAACTCCTACGAGCAGTACTTC.

The genes are TRBV4-1 and TRBJ2-1; 11 bases map to TRBD2. CDR1 is MGHRA, CDR2 YSYEKL, per germline. Trimming cost V 1 base and J 6 bases; bases outside gene matches: 8. CDR3 length: 17 amino acids. CDR3 in amino acids: CASSQAFTSGGSNEQFF. CDR3 nucleotide sequence: TGCGCCAGCAGCCAAGCCTTTACTAGCGGGGGAAGCAATGAGCAGTTCTTC.

The gene calls are TRBV7-2 and TRBJ2-2; D not certain. This CDR3 contains 15 residues. Between the trimmed V and J ends, which lost 5 bases and 4 bases, there was a span of 14 bases. Germline V gene sequence: CDR1 SGHTA, CDR2 FQGNSA. For the CDR3, the DNA is TGTGCCAGCAGCCGAGTCGGTCTCGCCACCGGGGAGCTGTTTTTT. Amino acid sequence: CASSRVGLATGELFF.

This chain uses TRBV5-1 with TRBJ1-1; D call uncertain. The V and J ends lost 0 bases and 1 base respectively, with 4 bases between them. The germline CDR1 and CDR2 sequences are SGHRS and YFSETQ. CDR3 length: 13 amino acids. In nucleotides, the CDR3 is TGCGCCAGCAGCTTGGATTGGAACACTGAAGCTTTCTTT. Translation: CASSLDWNTEAFF.

The rearrangement uses TRBV6-1 and TRBJ1-2; 9 nucleotides line up with TRBD1. This CDR3 comprises 14 residues. The V and J ends lost 0 bases and 8 bases, in that order; junction bases with no gene match: 4. CDR1 and CDR2 (germline): MNHNS, SASEGT. CDR3 sequence (DNA): TGTGCCAGCAGTGAAGCGGGACAGGGCCAGGGCTACACCTTC. Translating gives CASSEAGQGQGYTF.

The rearrangement links TRBV4-1 to TRBJ2-1; 8 nucleotides line up with TRBD2. The CDR3 runs 18 residues. With 0 bases clipped from V and 3 bases from J, the junction kept 10 bases outside the gene matches. Germline values: CDR1 MGHRA, CDR2 YSYEKL. The CDR3 DNA is TGCGCCAGCAGCCAAGAGGGGGTAGCGGGGCCCCTCTACAATGAGCAGTTCTTC. Translating gives CASSQEGVAGPLYNEQFF.

V gene TRBV2 combines with J gene TRBJ1-4, with D tentatively TRBD1 (5 bases). Germline CDR1 reads SNHLY; CDR2 reads FYNNEI. The CDR3 has 17 amino acids. The V end lost 6 bases, the J end lost 3 bases, and 20 bases lay between the germline ends. The CDR3 DNA sequence: TGTGCCAGCAGGACGGCCCCGAGGGGATGGTCTAATGAAAAACTGTTTTTT. Its translation: CASRTAPRGWSNEKLFF.

This chain links TRBV10-3 with TRBJ2-5; tentative D call: TRBD2 (5 bases). Germline CDR1 is ENHRY and CDR2 is SYGVKD. The CDR3 is 14 residues long. V shed 0 bases and J shed 4 bases, with 9 bases lying between them. The CDR3 reads CAISESRTGETQYF. The CDR3 bases are TGTGCCATCAGTGAGTCTAGGACTGGAGAGACCCAGTACTTC.

The chain combines TRBV4-3 with TRBJ2-1; D is unresolved. With 1 base removed from V and 3 bases from J, the gap between germline ends came to 13 bases. The germline CDR1 and CDR2 sequences are LGHNA and YSLEER. CDR3 length: 16 residues. The CDR3 DNA sequence: TGCGCCAGCAGCCAAGTGAACTCAGACCTCTACAATGAGCAGTTCTTC. Encoded protein: CASSQVNSDLYNEQFF.